This T cell receptor beta chain was sequenced for a study of cytomegalovirus exposure and HLA in healthy donors. Study-level points and caveats: Listed as cytomegalovirus-associated were 150 or so TCR beta chains.

The primer mix had 60 Vbeta and 13 Jbeta primers. Libraries were prepared by immunoSEQ multiplex PCR; TCRdb keeps only in-frame clonotypes and omits some of them. The listing records nearly 200,000 clones. A note on this clone: Its specificity is unknown.

The TCR comes from a boy aged 10-17 years in good health and CMV-seronegative. The specimen sequenced was PBMCs.

The CDR3 sequence: CASSHPGKIPYGYTF. CDR3 bases: TGTGCCAGCAGCCATCCGGGAAAAATCCCCTATGGCTACACCTTC. The chain has TRBV11-2 and TRBJ1-2, with D unclear. Germline V gene sequence: CDR1 SGHAT, CDR2 FQNNGV. Trimming shortened V by 5 bases and J by 4 bases, and 17 bases separated the two germline ends. The CDR3 is made up of 15 amino acids.